This T cell receptor beta chain is from a study of OX40 agonist ivuxolimab in advanced cancers. The method was immunoSEQ multiplex PCR; TCRdb's version includes in-frame clones alone and lacks a portion of them. The sample holds tens of thousands of clones, 84% seen once. V dropped 3 bases and J dropped 0 bases, with 9 bases sitting between them. The germline gives CDR1 SGDLS, CDR2 YYNGEE. CDR3 length: 14 residues. At baseline, cycle 4 day 1, and cycle 7 day 1, blood was sampled. Here the sequenced sample was CD4+ or CD8+ T cells sorted from blood, taken in a trial of the OX40 agonist ivuxolimab. This rearrangement joins TRBV9 to TRBJ1-1; D perhaps matches TRBD1 (6 bases). This clonotype was sampled from an adult with an advanced solid tumor such as melanoma, head and neck, liver or kidney cancer. The chain's CDR3 is CASSGQALNTEAFF. In nucleotides, the CDR3 is TGTGCCAGCAGCGGACAGGCATTGAACACTGAAGCTTTCTTT. Supplemented by reference TRBV9 and TRBJ1-1, the full variable domain reads DSGVTQTPKHLITATGQRVTLRCSPRSGDLSVYWYQQSLDQGLQFLIQYYNGEERAKGNILERFSAQQFPDLHSELNLSSLELGDSALYFCASSGQALNTEAFFGQGTRLTVV.